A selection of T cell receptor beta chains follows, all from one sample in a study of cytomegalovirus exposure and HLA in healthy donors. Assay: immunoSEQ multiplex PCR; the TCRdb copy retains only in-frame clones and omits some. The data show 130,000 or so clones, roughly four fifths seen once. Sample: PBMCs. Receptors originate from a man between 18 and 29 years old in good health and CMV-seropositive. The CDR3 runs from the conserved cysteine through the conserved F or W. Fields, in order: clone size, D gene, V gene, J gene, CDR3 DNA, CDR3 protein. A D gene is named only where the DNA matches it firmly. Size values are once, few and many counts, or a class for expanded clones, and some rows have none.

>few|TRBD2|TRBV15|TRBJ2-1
TGTGCCACCAGCGAAAGAGCGGGAGCCTACAATGAGCAGTTCTTC
CATSERAGAYNEQFF
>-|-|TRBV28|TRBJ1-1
TGTGCCAGCAGTCCCCCGAGCGGGGTAGCGGACACTGAAGCTTTCTTT
CASSPPSGVADTEAFF
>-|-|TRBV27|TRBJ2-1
TGTGCCAGCCAGCGGAGCTCCTACAATGAGCAGTTCTTC
CASQRSSYNEQFF
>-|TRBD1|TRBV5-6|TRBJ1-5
TGTGCCAGCAGCTTTCGGACAGGAAATCAGCCCCAGCATTTT
CASSFRTGNQPQHF
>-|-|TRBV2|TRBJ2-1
TGTGCCCCCGAGTCTGCCTACAATGAGCAGTTCTTC
CAPESAYNEQFF
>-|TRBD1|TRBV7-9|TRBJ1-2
TGTGCCAGCAGCTTAAAAGGGACAGGGTTGGGGGACTATGGCTACACCTTC
CASSLKGTGLGDYGYTF
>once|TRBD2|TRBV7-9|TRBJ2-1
TGTGCCAGCACCCTCTTTGTAGCGGGAGGCAGGAATGAGCAGTTCTTC
CASTLFVAGGRNEQFF
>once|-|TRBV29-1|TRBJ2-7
TGCAGCGTTAACCTACCGACAGTCCACTCCTACGAGCAGTACTTC
CSVNLPTVHSYEQYF
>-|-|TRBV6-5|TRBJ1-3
TGTGCCAGCAGTTCTGGACAGGGAAACACCATATATTTT
CASSSGQGNTIYF
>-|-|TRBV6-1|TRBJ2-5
TGTGCCAGCAGTGAACAGCAAGAGACCCAGTACTTC
CASSEQQETQYF
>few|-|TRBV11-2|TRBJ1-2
TGTGCCAGCAGCTCTTATGGCTACACCTTC
CASSSYGYTF
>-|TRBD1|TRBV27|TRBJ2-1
TGTGCCAGCAGTTTCGGGTGGGACAGGGATTTTGGTGAGCAGTTCTTC
CASSFGWDRDFGEQFF
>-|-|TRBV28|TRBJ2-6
TGTGCCAGCAGTGAAGGGGTCTCTGGGGCCAACGTCCTGACTTTC
CASSEGVSGANVLTF
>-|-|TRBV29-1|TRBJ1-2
TGCAGCGTCAGGGATCCTACCTATGGCTACACCTTC
CSVRDPTYGYTF
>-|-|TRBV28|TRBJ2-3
TGTGTCACTTCGGACAGCCAGGGCACAGATACGCAGTATTTT
CVTSDSQGTDTQYF
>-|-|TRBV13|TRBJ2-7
TGTGCCAGCAGCGCGGGGACTGAACTCTACGAGCAGTACTTC
CASSAGTELYEQYF
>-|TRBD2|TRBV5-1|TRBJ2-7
TGCGCCAGCAGCTTGGCTGGGACTAGCTACGAGCAGTACTTC
CASSLAGTSYEQYF
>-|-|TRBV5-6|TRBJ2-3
TGTGCCAGCAGCCTGCCGACAGTGGCGGATACGCAGTATTTT
CASSLPTVADTQYF
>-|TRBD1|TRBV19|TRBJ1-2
TGTGCCAGTAGTCCGACAGGGAGAGTCGGCTACACCTTC
CASSPTGRVGYTF
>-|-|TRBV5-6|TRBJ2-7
TGTGCCAGCAGCTTATGGCGGCGTTCCTCCTACGAGCAGTACTTC
CASSLWRRSSYEQYF
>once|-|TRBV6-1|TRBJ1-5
TGTGCCAGCAGTGAAGCCAGCGTGAATCAGCCCCAGCATTTT
CASSEASVNQPQHF
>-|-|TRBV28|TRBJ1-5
TGTGCCAGCAGGAGACAGTACCAGCCCCAGCATTTT
CASRRQYQPQHF
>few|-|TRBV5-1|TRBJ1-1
TGCGCCAGCAGCGTGTCAGTCCTGAACACTGAAGCTTTCTTT
CASSVSVLNTEAFF
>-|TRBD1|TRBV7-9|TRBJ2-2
TGTGCCAGCAGCCTCACACGACAGGGTCTGATCGGGGAGCTGTTTTTT
CASSLTRQGLIGELFF
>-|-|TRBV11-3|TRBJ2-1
TGTGCCAGCAGCTTATCCTCCTCCTACAATGAGCAGTTCTTC
CASSLSSSYNEQFF
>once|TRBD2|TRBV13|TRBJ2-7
TGTGCCAGCAGCTTAGATACTAGCGGGAGAAAGGGGTACGAGCAGTACTTC
CASSLDTSGRKGYEQYF
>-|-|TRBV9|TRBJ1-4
TGTGCCAGCACCCCGGGGGAATCAACTAATGAAAAACTGTTTTTT
CASTPGESTNEKLFF
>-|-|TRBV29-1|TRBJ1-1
TGCAGCGCCATCCCGGGAAAGAACACTGAAGCTTTCTTT
CSAIPGKNTEAFF
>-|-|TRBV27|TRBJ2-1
TGTGCCAGCAGTTTAGGAGTGGGCTCCTACAATGAGCAGTTCTTC
CASSLGVGSYNEQFF
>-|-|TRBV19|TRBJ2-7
TGTGCCAGTAGTAGAACCCTGGACAGCTACGAGCAGTACTTC
CASSRTLDSYEQYF
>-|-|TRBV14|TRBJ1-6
TGTGCCAGCAGCCCGTCCTACCCCTATAATTCACCCCTCCACTTT
CASSPSYPYNSPLHF
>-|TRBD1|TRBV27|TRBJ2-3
TGTGCCAGCAGTCCGGGACAGGGGTTGACAGATACGCAGTATTTT
CASSPGQGLTDTQYF
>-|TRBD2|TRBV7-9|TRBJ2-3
TGTGCCAGCAGCTTCACGACTAGCGGGAGTATCGCAGATACGCAGTATTTT
CASSFTTSGSIADTQYF
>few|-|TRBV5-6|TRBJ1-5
TGTGCCAGCACGGCCGGGGGTGGTAATCAGCCCCAGCATTTT
CASTAGGGNQPQHF
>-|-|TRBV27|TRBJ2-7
TGTGCCAGCAGTCCGGTTTGGGGAGGCAACGAGCAGTACTTC
CASSPVWGGNEQYF
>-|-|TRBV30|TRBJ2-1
TGTGCCTGGAGTTCTAGCGAACTTAATGAGCAGTTCTTC
CAWSSSELNEQFF
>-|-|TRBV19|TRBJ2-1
TGTGCCAGTAGCCTACAGCGGAGCTCCTACAATGAGCAGTTCTTC
CASSLQRSSYNEQFF
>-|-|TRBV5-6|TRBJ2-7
TGTGCCAGCAGCCCCCCGGGATTGACCTACGAGCAGTACTTC
CASSPPGLTYEQYF
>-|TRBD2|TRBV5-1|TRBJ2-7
TGCGCCAGCAGCCCGGAGGTTCGGACTAGCGGTACCTACGAGCAGTACTTC
CASSPEVRTSGTYEQYF
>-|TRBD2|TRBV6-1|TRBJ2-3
TGTGCCAGCAGTGAAAGCGGGACCCCTTTGGATACGCAGTATTTT
CASSESGTPLDTQYF
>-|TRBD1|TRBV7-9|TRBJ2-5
TGTGCCAGCAGCATTAACAGGGGGCAAGAGACCCAGTACTTC
CASSINRGQETQYF
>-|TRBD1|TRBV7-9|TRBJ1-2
TGTGCCAGCAGCTTAGCTGGGACAGGTAACTATGGCTACACCTTC
CASSLAGTGNYGYTF
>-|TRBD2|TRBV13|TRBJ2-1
TGTGCCAGCAGCTTATCCGGGACTAGCGTATACAATGAGCAGTTCTTC
CASSLSGTSVYNEQFF
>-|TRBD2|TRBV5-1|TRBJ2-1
TGCGCCAGCAGGGAACTAGCGGGAGGGACTGAGCAGTTCTTC
CASRELAGGTEQFF
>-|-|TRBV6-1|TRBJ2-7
TGTGCCAGCAGTGAACTGGGGACAGAGCAGTACTTC
CASSELGTEQYF
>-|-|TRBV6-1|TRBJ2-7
TGTGCCAGCAGTGTTAGGGGGTCCTACGAGCAGTACTTC
CASSVRGSYEQYF
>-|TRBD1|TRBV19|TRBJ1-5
TGTGCCAGTGGGGACAGTAATCAGCCCCAGCATTTT
CASGDSNQPQHF
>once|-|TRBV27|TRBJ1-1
TGTGCCAGCAGTTTTGGTTGGACAGCGAACACTGAAGCTTTCTTT
CASSFGWTANTEAFF
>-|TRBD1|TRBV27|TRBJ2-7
TGTGCCAGCAGTTACTCACTCGGACAGGGAGGCGAGCAGTACTTC
CASSYSLGQGGEQYF
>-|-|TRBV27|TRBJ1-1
TGTGCCAGCAGTTTCAGAGGGTACACTGAAGCTTTCTTT
CASSFRGYTEAFF
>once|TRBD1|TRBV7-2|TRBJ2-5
TGTGCCAGCAGCTTAGTGGTGACAGGGGAAGAGACCCAGTACTTC
CASSLVVTGEETQYF
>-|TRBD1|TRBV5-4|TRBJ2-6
TGTGCCAGCAGCACCACCGGGACAGGGGTCTCTGGGGCCAACGTCCTGACTTTC
CASSTTGTGVSGANVLTF